This record concerns one TCR beta chain sequence. Generated by immunoSEQ multiplex PCR, the TCRdb table keeps only in-frame clones and is missing some. In the table there are approximately 81,000 clones, around 95% of which are singletons. V was clipped by 5 bases and J by 8 bases; unmatched bases: 13. The CDR3 runs 15 residues. The germline CDR1 and CDR2 sequences are MNHEY and SVGAGI. The data belong to a study of technical replicates of blood from several donors. The genes are TRBV6-5 and TRBJ1-2, with TRBD1 matching 8 bases. The sequenced material came from T cells isolated from PBMCs. This TCR was sampled from a human donor in good health. For the CDR3, the DNA is TGTGCCAGCAGTACCCGCGGCGGACAGGGTGGAGGCTACACCTTC. Translated, it gives CASSTRGGQGGGYTF.